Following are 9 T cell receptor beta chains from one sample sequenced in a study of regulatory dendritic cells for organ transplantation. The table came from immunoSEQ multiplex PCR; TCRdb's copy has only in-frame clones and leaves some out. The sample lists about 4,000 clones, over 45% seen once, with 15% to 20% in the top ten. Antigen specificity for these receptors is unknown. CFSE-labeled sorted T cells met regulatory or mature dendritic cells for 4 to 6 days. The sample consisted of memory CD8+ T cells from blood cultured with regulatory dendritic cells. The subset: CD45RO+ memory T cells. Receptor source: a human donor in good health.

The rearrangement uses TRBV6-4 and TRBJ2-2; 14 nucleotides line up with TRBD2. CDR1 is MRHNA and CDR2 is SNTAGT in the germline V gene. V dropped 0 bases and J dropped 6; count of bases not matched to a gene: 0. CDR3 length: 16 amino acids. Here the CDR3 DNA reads TGTGCCAGCAGTGACTCGACTAGCGGGGGGGCCGGGGAGCTGTTTTTT. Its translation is CASSDSTSGGAGELFF.

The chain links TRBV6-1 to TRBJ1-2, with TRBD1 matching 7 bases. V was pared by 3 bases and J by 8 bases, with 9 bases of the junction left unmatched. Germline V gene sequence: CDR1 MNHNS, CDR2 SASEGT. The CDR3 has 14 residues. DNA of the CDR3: TGTGCCAGCAGTGACCCCGGGACAGCTATCGGCTACACCTTC. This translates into CASSDPGTAIGYTF.

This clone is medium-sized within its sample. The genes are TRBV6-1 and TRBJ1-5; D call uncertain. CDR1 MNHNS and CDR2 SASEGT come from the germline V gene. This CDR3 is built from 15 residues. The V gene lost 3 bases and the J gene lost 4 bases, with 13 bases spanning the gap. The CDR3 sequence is CASSEALHRNQPQHF. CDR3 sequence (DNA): TGTGCCAGCAGTGAGGCCCTACACAGAAATCAGCCCCAGCATTTT.

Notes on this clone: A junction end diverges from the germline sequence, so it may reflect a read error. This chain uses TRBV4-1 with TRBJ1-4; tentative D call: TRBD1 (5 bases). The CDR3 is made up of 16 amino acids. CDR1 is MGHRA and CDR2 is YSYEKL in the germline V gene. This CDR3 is CASSEDLGATNEKLFF. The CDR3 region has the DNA TGCGCCAGCAGCGAAGACTTAGGGGCAACTAATGAAAAACTGTTTTTT.

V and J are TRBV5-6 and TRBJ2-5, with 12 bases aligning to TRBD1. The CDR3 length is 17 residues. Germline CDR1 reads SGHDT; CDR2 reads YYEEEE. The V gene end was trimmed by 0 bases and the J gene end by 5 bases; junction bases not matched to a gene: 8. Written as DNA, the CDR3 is TGTGCCAGCAGCTTGGGTGGGACAGGGGGCGTCTGGGAGACCCAGTACTTC. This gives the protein CASSLGGTGGVWETQYF. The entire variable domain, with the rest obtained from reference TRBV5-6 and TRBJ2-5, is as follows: DAGVTQSPTHLIKTRGQQVTLRCSPKSGHDTVSWYQQALGQGPQFIFQYYEEEERQRGNFPDRFSGHQFPNYSSELNVNALLLGDSALYLCASSLGGTGGVWETQYFGPGTRLLVL.

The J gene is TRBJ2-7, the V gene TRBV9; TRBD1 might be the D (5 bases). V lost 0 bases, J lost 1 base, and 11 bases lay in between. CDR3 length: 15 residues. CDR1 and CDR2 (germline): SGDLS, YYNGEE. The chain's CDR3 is CASSVGAGISYEQYF. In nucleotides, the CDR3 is TGTGCCAGCAGCGTAGGGGCAGGGATTTCCTACGAGCAGTACTTC.

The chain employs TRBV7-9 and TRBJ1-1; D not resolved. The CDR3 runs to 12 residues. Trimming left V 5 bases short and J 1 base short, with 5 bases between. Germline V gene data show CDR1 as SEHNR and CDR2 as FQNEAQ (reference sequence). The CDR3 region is CASSLWNTEAFF. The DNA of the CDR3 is TGTGCCAGCAGCCTCTGGAACACTGAAGCTTTCTTT.

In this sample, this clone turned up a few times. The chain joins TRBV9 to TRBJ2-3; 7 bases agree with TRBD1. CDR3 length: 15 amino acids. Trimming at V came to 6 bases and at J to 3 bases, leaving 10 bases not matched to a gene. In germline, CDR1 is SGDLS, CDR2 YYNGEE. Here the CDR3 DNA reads TGTGCCAGCACCATGACAGGGAAAAAGACAGATACGCAGTATTTT. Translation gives CASTMTGKKTDTQYF.

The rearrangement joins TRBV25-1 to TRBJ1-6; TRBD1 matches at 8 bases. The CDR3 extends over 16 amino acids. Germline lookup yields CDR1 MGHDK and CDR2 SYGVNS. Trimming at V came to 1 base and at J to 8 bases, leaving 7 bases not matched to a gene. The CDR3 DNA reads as TGTGCCAGCAGTGAATCGGAGGCCAGGGGGCATTCACCCCTCCACTTT. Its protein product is CASSESEARGHSPLHF.